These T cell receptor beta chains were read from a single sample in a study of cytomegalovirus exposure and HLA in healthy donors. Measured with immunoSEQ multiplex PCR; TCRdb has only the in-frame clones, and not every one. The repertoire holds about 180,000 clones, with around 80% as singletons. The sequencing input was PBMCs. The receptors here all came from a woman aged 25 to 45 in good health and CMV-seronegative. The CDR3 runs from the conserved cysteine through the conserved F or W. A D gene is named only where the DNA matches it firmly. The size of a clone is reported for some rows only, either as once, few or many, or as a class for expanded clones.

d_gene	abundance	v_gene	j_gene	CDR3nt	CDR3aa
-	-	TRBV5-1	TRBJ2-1	TGCGCCAGCAGCCAGGGTGGGGTGTCCTACAATGAGCAGTTCTTC	CASSQGGVSYNEQFF
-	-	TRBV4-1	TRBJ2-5	TGCGCCAGCAGCCACCCTCCGCGGGCAAGAAAAGAGACCCAGTACTTC	CASSHPPRARKETQYF
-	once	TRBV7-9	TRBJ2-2	TGTGCCAGCAGCTTAGATGGCCAGGACACCGGGGAGCTGTTTTTT	CASSLDGQDTGELFF
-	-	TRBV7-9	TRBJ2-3	TGTGCCAGCAGCTTAGCAGCCAACACAGATACGCAGTATTTT	CASSLAANTDTQYF
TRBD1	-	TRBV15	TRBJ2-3	TGTGCCACCAGCAGGTCCGGGACAGGGGGCGTCGAGGAGTATTTT	CATSRSGTGGVEEYF
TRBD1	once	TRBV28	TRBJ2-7	TGTGCCAGCACCGAGACAGGGGGCCCGGTCGAGCAGTACTTC	CASTETGGPVEQYF
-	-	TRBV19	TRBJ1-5	TGTGCCAGTAGTATCGGGCAGGGTTCGGGTCAGCCCCAGCATTTT	CASSIGQGSGQPQHF
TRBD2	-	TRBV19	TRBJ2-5	TGTGCCAGTAGTAGGACTAGCGGGGGGCTCCAAGAGACCCAGTACTTC	CASSRTSGGLQETQYF
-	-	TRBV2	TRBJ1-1	TGTGCCAGCAGCGCGGGACTTAGGGGCACTGAAGCTTTCTTT	CASSAGLRGTEAFF
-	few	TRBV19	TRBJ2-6	TGTGCCAGTAGTATGTGGGAGGCTGGGGCCAACGTCCTGACTTTC	CASSMWEAGANVLTF
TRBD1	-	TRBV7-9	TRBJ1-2	TGTGCCAGCAGGGGACAGGGGTCTGGTGGCTACACCTTC	CASRGQGSGGYTF
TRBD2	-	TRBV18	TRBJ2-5	TGTGCCAGCTCATCCCTAGCGGGGGCCGTCCAAGAGACCCAGTACTTC	CASSSLAGAVQETQYF
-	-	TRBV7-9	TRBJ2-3	TGTGCCAGCAGCTCTGAACTATCGGATACGCAGTATTTT	CASSSELSDTQYF
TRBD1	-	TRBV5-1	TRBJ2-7	TGCGCCAGCAGCACCCGCCCCGGGACAGGGCCCTACGAGCAGTACTTC	CASSTRPGTGPYEQYF
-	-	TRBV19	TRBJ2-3	TGTGCCAGTAGCAAAAACAGGGTGACGAACACAGATACGCAGTATTTT	CASSKNRVTNTDTQYF
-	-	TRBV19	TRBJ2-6	TGTGCCAGTAGTATAGAGAGGACAACCAGCTCTGGGGCCAACGGCCTGACTTTC	CASSIERTTSSGANGLTF
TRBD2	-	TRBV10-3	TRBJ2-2	TGTGCCATAGGACTAGCGGGACGAGTCGGGGAGCTGTTTTTT	CAIGLAGRVGELFF
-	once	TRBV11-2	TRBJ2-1	TGTGCCAGCAGCTTAGACTCAGGCTACAATGAGCAGTTCTTC	CASSLDSGYNEQFF
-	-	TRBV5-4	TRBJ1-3	TGTGCCAGCAGCCAGGGCGGGATCTTCCTCTCTGGAAACACCATATATTTT	CASSQGGIFLSGNTIYF
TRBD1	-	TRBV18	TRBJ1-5	TGTGCCAGCTCACCTGGGACAGGCTATAATCAGCCCCAGCATTTT	CASSPGTGYNQPQHF
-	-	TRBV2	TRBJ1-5	TGTGCCAGCAGTGAAGGGGGGCAGGTCAATCAGCCCCAGCATTTT	CASSEGGQVNQPQHF
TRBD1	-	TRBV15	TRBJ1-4	TGTGCCACCAGCAGAGGGGGGGGGACAGGGGAGAAAAAACTGTTTTTT	CATSRGGGTGEKKLFF
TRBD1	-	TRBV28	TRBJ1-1	TGTGCCAGCAGTACACCCCGACAGGGTGACACTGAAGCTTTCTTT	CASSTPRQGDTEAFF
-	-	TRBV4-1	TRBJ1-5	TGCGCCAGCAGCCAAGTGGAGTCGCGCGCGAGAAATCAGCCCCAGCATTTT	CASSQVESRARNQPQHF
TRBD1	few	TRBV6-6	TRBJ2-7	TGTGCCAGCAGTTACCCCGGACAGGCCGCGCCCCACCCCGAGTACTTC	CASSYPGQAAPHPEYF
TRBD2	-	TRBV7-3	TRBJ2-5	TGTGCCAGCAGCTTATTCAGCGGGAGGGCCGAGACCCAGTACTTC	CASSLFSGRAETQYF
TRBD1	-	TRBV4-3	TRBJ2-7	TGCGCCAGCAGCCAAGGGACCGGGACAGCCTACGAGCAGTACTTC	CASSQGTGTAYEQYF
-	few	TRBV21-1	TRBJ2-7	TGTGCCAGCATTCTAGGACACGGCCTCGAGCAGTACTTC	CASILGHGLEQYF
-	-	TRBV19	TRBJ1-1	TGTGCCAGTAGTTTACAGGGAATGAACACTGAAGCTTTCTTT	CASSLQGMNTEAFF
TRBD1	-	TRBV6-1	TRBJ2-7	TGTGCCAGCAGTGGCAATACTCCGGGACAGCTCTACGAGCAGTACTTC	CASSGNTPGQLYEQYF
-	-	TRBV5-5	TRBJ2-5	TGTGCCAGCAGCTTAGGAGGGCATCAGTACTTC	CASSLGGHQYF
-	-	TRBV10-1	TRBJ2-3	TGCGCCAGCAGTGAGAACGCCATCGGGGGCACAGATACGCAGTATTTT	CASSENAIGGTDTQYF
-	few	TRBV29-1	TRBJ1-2	TGCAGCGTTGAAGACGGCGGAACCTTAATCGGTGGCTACACCTTC	CSVEDGGTLIGGYTF
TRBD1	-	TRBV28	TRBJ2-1	TGTGCCAGCAGGTCCGGGACAGGGTCCTACAATGAGCAGTTCTTC	CASRSGTGSYNEQFF
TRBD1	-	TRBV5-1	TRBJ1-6	TGCGCCAGCAGCTTGGCAGGACAGGAGCGTTCACCCCTCCACTTT	CASSLAGQERSPLHF
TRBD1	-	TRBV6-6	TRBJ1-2	TGTGCCTGCAGGGACAGGGGGCGTTATGGCTACACCTTC	CACRDRGRYGYTF
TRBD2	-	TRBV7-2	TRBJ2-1	TGTGCCAGCAGCCTAGCGGGAGGGGGTGAGCAGTTCTTC	CASSLAGGGEQFF
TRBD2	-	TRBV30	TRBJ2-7	TGTGCCTGGAGTTTAGGAGCGGGAGCCTACGAGCAGTACTTC	CAWSLGAGAYEQYF
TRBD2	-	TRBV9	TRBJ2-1	TGTGCCAGCACCCCACTTGCGGGAGGGCCCCTCCTTGAGCAGTTCTTC	CASTPLAGGPLLEQFF
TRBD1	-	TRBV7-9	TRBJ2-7	TGTGCCAGCAGCTCCTCAGACCGGGACAGGAGCTCCTACGAGCAGTACTTC	CASSSSDRDRSSYEQYF
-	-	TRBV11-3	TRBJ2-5	TGTGCCAGCAGCTTAGTATCTCAAGAGACCCAGTACTTC	CASSLVSQETQYF
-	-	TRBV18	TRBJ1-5	TGTGCCAGCTCACTCCATGGACAGAATGCACAGCCCCAGCATTTT	CASSLHGQNAQPQHF
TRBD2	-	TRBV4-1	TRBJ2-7	TGCGCCAGCAGCCCCCTGACTAGCGGGAGCAGATACGAGCAGTACTTC	CASSPLTSGSRYEQYF
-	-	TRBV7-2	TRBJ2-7	TGTGCCAGCAGCCCAAATGCAGGGTCCTACGAGCAGTACTTC	CASSPNAGSYEQYF
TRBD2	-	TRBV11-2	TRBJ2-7	TGTGCCAGCAGCTCCGGAGGCGGGGGGCGTACCTACGAGCAGTACTTC	CASSSGGGGRTYEQYF
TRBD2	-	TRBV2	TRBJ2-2	TGTGCCAGCAGTGTCTCCTGGGGGGGGGCGAACACCGGGGAGCTGTTTTTT	CASSVSWGGANTGELFF
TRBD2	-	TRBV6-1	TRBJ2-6	TGTGCCGCCCGGGAGGGGGGTTCTGGGGCCAACGGCCTGACTTTC	CAAREGGSGANGLTF
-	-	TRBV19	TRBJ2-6	TGTGCCAGTAGTCGGGGGTCTGGGGCCAACGTCCTGACTTTC	CASSRGSGANVLTF
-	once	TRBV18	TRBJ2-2	TGTGCCAGCTCACCATTGGGGGCGGACGGGGAGCTGTTTTTT	CASSPLGADGELFF
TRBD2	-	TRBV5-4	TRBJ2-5	TGTGCCAGCAGCCCGGGGACTAGCGGGGGGCCGGGGGAGACCCAGTACTTC	CASSPGTSGGPGETQYF
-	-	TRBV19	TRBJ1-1	TGTGCCAGTAGTATCCGGGGGGGCACTGAAGCTTTCTTT	CASSIRGGTEAFF
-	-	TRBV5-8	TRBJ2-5	TGTGCCAGCAGCTTGGCCGGGACACGGAGGGAGACCCAGTACTTC	CASSLAGTRRETQYF
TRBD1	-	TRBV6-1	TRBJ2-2	TGTGCCAGCGGGGGACAGATGAACACCGGGGAGCTGTTTTTT	CASGGQMNTGELFF
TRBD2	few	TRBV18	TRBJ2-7	TGTGCCAGCTCACCACCGGCGGGAGCTACCGAGCAGTACTTC	CASSPPAGATEQYF
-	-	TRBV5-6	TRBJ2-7	TGTGCCAGCAGCTATAAGACTGTCTCCTACGAGCAGTACTTC	CASSYKTVSYEQYF
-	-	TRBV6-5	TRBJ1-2	TGTGCCAGCAGAGAGATTGACAGACTCAACTACACCTTC	CASREIDRLNYTF
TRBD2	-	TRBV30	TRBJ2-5	TGTGCCTGGAGTGCAGAACTCATTACTAGCGGGAGCGGGAAGACCCAGTACTTC	CAWSAELITSGSGKTQYF
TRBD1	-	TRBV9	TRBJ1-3	TGTGCCAGCAGCGTAGCTGGACAGGGGGCAGGTGGAAACACCATATATTTT	CASSVAGQGAGGNTIYF
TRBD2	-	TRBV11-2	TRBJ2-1	TGTGCCAGCAGCTTAGAACTAGCGGATGAGCAGTTCTTC	CASSLELADEQFF